Below, 21 T cell receptor beta chains from the same sample are listed, as sequenced in a study of control samples from healthy donors and cancer patients (dated by TCRdb to 2020 to 2021). The method was the immunoSEQ multiplex PCR assay. What TCRdb holds here is the immuneACCESS table cut down to in-frame rearrangements. Part of the clones is not present; checked against another copy, under half of the missing clones reflect an unresolved V gene, and the others are unexplained. This sample is represented by about 160,000 clones; just under 95% of them were singletons. The ten largest clones add up to roughly 3.9% of the sample. The sequenced sample consisted of blood. The origin of the receptors is a woman aged 55-70 years in good health.

CDR3 bases: TGCAGTGCTAGTGGCCCTTCTGGGGCCAACGTCCTGACTTTC. It codes for CSASGPSGANVLTF. The V and J genes are TRBV20-1 and TRBJ2-6; D gene ambiguous. Trimming shortened V by 3 bases and J by 1 base, and 7 bases separated the two germline ends. CDR1 is DFQATT, CDR2 SNEGSKA, per germline (reference sequence). There are 14 residues in the CDR3.

The genes are TRBV2 and TRBJ1-1, with D maybe TRBD1 (5 bases). Germline lookup yields CDR1 SNHLY and CDR2 FYNNEI. The ends were cut back, 4 bases at V and 3 bases at J, with 9 bases in the middle. The CDR3 loop spans 13 amino acids. The DNA of the CDR3 is TGTGCCAGCAGTGTCCGGGGGTACACTGAAGCTTTCTTT. Protein product: CASSVRGYTEAFF.

V usage is TRBV11-2 and J usage is TRBJ2-7, with D perhaps matching TRBD1 or TRBD2 (5 bases each). This CDR3 spans 14 amino acids. V dropped 5 bases and J dropped 2 bases, with 13 bases sitting between them. Germline-derived CDR1 and CDR2 are SGHAT and FQNNGV. For the CDR3, the DNA is TGTGCCAGCAGCGAAACGAGGGGCCCCTACGAGCAGTACTTC. As protein: CASSETRGPYEQYF.

V gene TRBV30 combines with J gene TRBJ2-1; D gene ambiguous. Trimming shortened V by 0 bases and J by 5 bases, and 5 bases separated the two germline ends. The germline V gene has CDR1 GTSNPN and CDR2 SVGIG (reference sequence). CDR3 length: 12 residues. CDR3 amino acids: CAWSVRDNEQFF. The CDR3 DNA is TGTGCCTGGAGTGTAAGGGACAATGAGCAGTTCTTC.

The rearrangement joins TRBV15 to TRBJ1-2, with a possible D match to TRBD1 (5 bases). Germline CDR1 LNHNV, CDR2 YYDKDF (reference sequence). The CDR3 is made up of 14 amino acids. V was pared by 0 bases and J by 8 bases, with 13 bases between. CDR3 DNA: TGTGCCACCAGCAGAGATACAGGCTGGGGGGGCTACACCTTC. Protein product: CATSRDTGWGGYTF.

The chain has TRBV7-2 and TRBJ2-7; unclear D gene. With 1 base removed from V and 0 bases from J, the gap between germline ends came to 7 bases. CDR1 and CDR2 from the germline V gene are SGHTA and FQGNSA. The CDR3 extends over 14 amino acids. This chain's CDR3 is CASSLEGYSYEQYF. The CDR3 nucleotides read TGTGCCAGCAGCTTAGAGGGATACTCCTACGAGCAGTACTTC.

This clone appeared once. The chain employs TRBV6-5 and TRBJ2-5; either TRBD1 or TRBD2 may fit D (5 bases each). The CDR3 runs to 16 residues. From germline, CDR1 is MNHEY and CDR2 SVGAGI. V dropped 2 bases and J dropped 2 bases, with 15 bases sitting between them. The DNA of the CDR3 is TGTGCCAGCAGTTACCCGAGGCTTGGGGGACAAGAGACCCAGTACTTC. Its protein is CASSYPRLGGQETQYF.

The genes are TRBV6-5 and TRBJ2-7, with 7 nucleotides matching TRBD1. The CDR3 spans 14 residues. V gave up 2 bases and J gave up 3 bases; unmatched junction bases: 4. The germline V gene has CDR1 MNHEY and CDR2 SVGAGI. For the CDR3, the DNA is TGTGCCAGCAGTTACAGGGACAGTGGCTACGAGCAGTACTTC. Protein product: CASSYRDSGYEQYF.

The CDR3: CASSRGTGANQETQYF. Here the CDR3 DNA reads TGTGCCAGCAGCAGGGGGACAGGGGCCAACCAAGAGACCCAGTACTTC. This chain links TRBV27 with TRBJ2-5, with TRBD1 identical over 10 bases. Germline V gene sequence: CDR1 MNHEY, CDR2 SMNVEV (reference sequence). Trimming at V came to 6 bases and at J to 0 bases, leaving 7 bases not matched to a gene. The CDR3 is made up of 16 amino acids.

This chain uses TRBV7-2 with TRBJ1-6; 7 positions match TRBD1. The V and J ends lost 7 bases and 5 bases, in that order; junction bases with no gene match: 8. Germline CDR1 SGHTA, CDR2 FQGNSA. The CDR3 runs to 15 residues. This chain's CDR3 is CASTPPGTDNSPLHF. CDR3 nucleotide sequence: TGTGCCAGCACCCCTCCCGGGACAGATAATTCACCCCTCCACTTT.

This clone appeared a few times. The chain employs TRBV9 and TRBJ2-3; 12 bases align to TRBD1. Per germline, CDR1 SGDLS and CDR2 YYNGEE. CDR3 size: 16 residues. The trim removed 0 bases at V and 5 bases at J, leaving 4 bases unmatched. The CDR3 nucleotides read TGTGCCAGCAGCGTAGTGGGACAGGGGGCGCAAGATACGCAGTATTTT. Translated, it gives CASSVVGQGAQDTQYF.

This clone is a singleton in its sample. The genes are TRBV5-6 and TRBJ1-1, with D hard to call. From germline, CDR1 is SGHDT and CDR2 YYEEEE. The CDR3 consists of 15 residues. Deletions cut 0 bases from V and 11 bases from J, with 20 bases between. The chain's CDR3 is CASSLAGKGSGDAFF. Here the CDR3 DNA reads TGTGCCAGCAGCTTGGCCGGGAAGGGTTCGGGCGATGCTTTCTTT.

The chain has TRBV12-3 or TRBV12-4 and TRBJ1-5; D gene ambiguous. Trimming took off 3 bases at V and 3 bases at J, with 3 bases between the two ends. This CDR3 has 12 residues. CDR3 region: CASSLDNQPQHF. Written as DNA, the CDR3 is TGTGCCAGCAGTTTGGACAATCAGCCCCAGCATTTT.

This clone was found a few times. The chain joins TRBV7-6 to TRBJ2-2, with TRBD2 as a possible D gene (6 bases). The CDR3 loop spans 15 amino acids. The V gene lost 5 bases and the J gene lost 3 bases, with 13 bases spanning the gap. Germline CDR1 is SGHVS and CDR2 is FNYEAQ. The CDR3 sequence is CASSPPGEYTGELFF. Here the CDR3 DNA reads TGTGCCAGCAGCCCGCCGGGGGAGTACACCGGGGAGCTGTTTTTT.

The V call is TRBV7-9, the J call TRBJ2-7, with no clear D. The germline gives CDR1 SEHNR, CDR2 FQNEAQ (reference sequence). The CDR3 runs to 14 residues. V shed 5 bases and J shed 0 bases, with 11 bases lying between them. As DNA, the CDR3 is TGTGCCAGCAGCCCCCCCGGTGTCTCCTACGAGCAGTACTTC. As protein: CASSPPGVSYEQYF.

This clone has only a few counts. CDR3 sequence: CASSDRISNQPQHF. CDR3 DNA: TGTGCCAGCAGTGACAGGATTAGCAATCAGCCCCAGCATTTT. This sequence joins TRBV6-1 and TRBJ1-5, with D unresolved. V dropped 3 bases and J dropped 0 bases, with 6 bases sitting between them. Germline V CDR1 and CDR2: MNHNS, SASEGT. The CDR3 spans 14 residues.

The chain carries TRBV5-6 and TRBJ2-7; maybe TRBD2 (6 bases). V lost 2 bases, J lost 7 bases, and 10 bases lay in between. The CDR3 sequence is 12 residues long. Germline lookup yields CDR1 SGHDT and CDR2 YYEEEE. The DNA of the CDR3 is TGTGCCAGCAGCTTCCACCGGGGGGAGCAGTACTTC. This encodes CASSFHRGEQYF.

This clone was counted once. CDR3 sequence (DNA): TGTGCCAGCAGCCCTCAGCCCGGGACAGGGGATGGGGATGAGCAGTTCTTC. Its translation is CASSPQPGTGDGDEQFF. The rearrangement uses TRBV21-1 and TRBJ2-1; TRBD1 reflects the table's D call only, with no check against the DNA. TRBV21-1 is marked as a pseudogene. This CDR3 contains 17 residues.

J is TRBJ2-3 and V is TRBV27; no reliable D call. The germline gives CDR1 MNHEY, CDR2 SMNVEV (reference sequence). CDR3 length: 13 residues. Between the trimmed V and J ends, which lost 3 bases and 2 bases, there was a span of 6 bases. The CDR3 bases are TGTGCCAGCAGTTTTCGTTTCACAGATACGCAGTATTTT. This sequence encodes CASSFRFTDTQYF.

V is TRBV14 and J is TRBJ1-1, with 8 bases lining up with TRBD1. The germline CDR1 and CDR2 sequences are SGHDN and FVKESK. The CDR3 has 16 amino acids. Germline trimming cut 0 bases from V and 4 bases from J; bases unmatched to any gene: 7. DNA of the CDR3: TGTGCCAGCAGCCAAGATTGGTGGACAGGGAGCACTGAAGCTTTCTTT. Its translation: CASSQDWWTGSTEAFF. Full variable domain (remainder filled in from reference TRBV14 and TRBJ1-1): EAGVTQFPSHSVIEKGQTVTLRCDPISGHDNLYWYRRVMGKEIKFLLHFVKESKQDESGMPNNRFLAERTGGTYSTLKVQPAELEDSGVYFCASSQDWWTGSTEAFFGQGTRLTVV.

The chain uses TRBV4-3 and TRBJ1-6; no reliable D call. The CDR3 is made up of 15 amino acids. CDR1 and CDR2 from the germline V gene are LGHNA and YSLEER. Trimming stripped 4 bases from V and 2 bases from J, with 9 bases between. DNA for the CDR3: TGCGCCAGCAGCCCAGCGTCGCCCTATAATTCACCCCTCCACTTT. This encodes CASSPASPYNSPLHF.